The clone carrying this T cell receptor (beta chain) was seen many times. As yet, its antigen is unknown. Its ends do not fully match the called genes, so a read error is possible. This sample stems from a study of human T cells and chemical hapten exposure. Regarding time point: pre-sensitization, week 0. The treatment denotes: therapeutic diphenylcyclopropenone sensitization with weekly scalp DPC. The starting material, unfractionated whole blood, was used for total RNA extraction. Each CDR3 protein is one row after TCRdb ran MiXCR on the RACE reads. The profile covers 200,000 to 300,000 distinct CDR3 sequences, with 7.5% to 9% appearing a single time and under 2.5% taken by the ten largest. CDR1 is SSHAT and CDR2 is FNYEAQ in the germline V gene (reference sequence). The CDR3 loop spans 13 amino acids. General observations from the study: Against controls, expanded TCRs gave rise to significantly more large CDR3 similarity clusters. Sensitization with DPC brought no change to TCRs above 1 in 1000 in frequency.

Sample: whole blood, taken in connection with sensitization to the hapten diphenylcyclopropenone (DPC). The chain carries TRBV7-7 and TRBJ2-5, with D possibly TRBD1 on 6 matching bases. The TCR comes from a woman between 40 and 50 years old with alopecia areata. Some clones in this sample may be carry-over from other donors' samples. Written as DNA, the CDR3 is TGTGCTAGCAGCCCAACCGGGACACCTGCCCAGTACTTC. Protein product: CASSPTGTPAQYF.